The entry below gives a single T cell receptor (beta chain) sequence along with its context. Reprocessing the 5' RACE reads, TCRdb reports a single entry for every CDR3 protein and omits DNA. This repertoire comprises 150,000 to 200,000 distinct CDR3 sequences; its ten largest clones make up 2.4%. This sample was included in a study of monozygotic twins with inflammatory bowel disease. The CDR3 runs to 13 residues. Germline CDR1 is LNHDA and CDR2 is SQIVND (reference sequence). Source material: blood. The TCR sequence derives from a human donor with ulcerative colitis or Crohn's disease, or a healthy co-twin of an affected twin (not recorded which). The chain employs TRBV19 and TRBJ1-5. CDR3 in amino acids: CASSIRGWQPQHF.